These T cell receptor beta chains were read from a single sample in a study of blood T cell repertoires in COVID-19. The method was immunoSEQ multiplex PCR; TCRdb's version includes in-frame clones alone and lacks a portion of them. The sample consists of under 55,000 clones, approximately 85% of them appearing once. The sequencing sample was made of peripheral blood. These receptors were taken from a woman aged 80 or over with acute or convalescent COVID-19. Each CDR3 is given with its conserved first and last residue. The D gene is left open where the match is weak. Not all rows give a size; the values are once, few, many and, for expanded clones, a class.

size | J | D | V | CDR3 | DNA
NA | TRBJ2-1 | TRBD2 | TRBV7-2 | CASSPSGSSYNEQFF | TGTGCCAGCAGCCCTAGCGGGAGCTCCTACAATGAGCAGTTCTTC
NA | TRBJ2-5 | NA | TRBV3-1/TRBV3-2 | CASSPGDTETQYF | TGTGCCAGCAGCCCCGGGGATACGGAGACCCAGTACTTC
NA | TRBJ2-1 | NA | TRBV11-3 | CAGGNRDRFYNEQFF | TGTGCCGGGGGGAACCGGGACAGATTTTACAATGAGCAGTTCTTC
NA | TRBJ1-1 | NA | TRBV7-8 | CASSLLGRDTEAFF | TGTGCCAGCAGCTTATTAGGCAGGGACACTGAAGCTTTCTTT
NA | TRBJ1-2 | NA | TRBV11-2 | CASSPGGYGTGVQGYTF | TGTGCCAGCAGCCCAGGAGGGTACGGGACGGGAGTGCAGGGCTACACCTTC
NA | TRBJ1-5 | NA | TRBV7-8 | CASSLSGGPQHF | TGTGCCAGCAGCCTCTCGGGGGGCCCCCAGCATTTT
NA | TRBJ1-1 | NA | TRBV11-2 | CASSFNARGTEAFF | TGTGCCAGCAGCTTCAATGCGAGAGGCACTGAAGCTTTCTTT
NA | TRBJ2-7 | NA | TRBV6-5 | CASSYSYSGTSYEQYF | TGTGCCAGCAGTTACTCCTATTCCGGGACTTCATACGAGCAGTACTTC
NA | TRBJ2-3 | NA | TRBV19 | CASKDRTITDTQYF | TGTGCCAGTAAAGACAGGACAATCACAGATACGCAGTATTTT
NA | TRBJ1-5 | NA | TRBV2 | CASSEAARSGNQPQHF | TGTGCCAGCAGTGAAGCGGCCAGGTCCGGCAATCAGCCCCAGCATTTT
NA | TRBJ1-2 | NA | TRBV6-5 | CASSNEGANYGYTF | TGTGCCAGCAGCAACGAAGGGGCTAACTATGGCTACACCTTC
NA | TRBJ1-2 | TRBD1 | TRBV5-6 | CASSFRDRPNGGYTF | TGTGCCAGCAGCTTTCGGGACAGGCCAAATGGTGGCTACACCTTC
NA | TRBJ2-7 | NA | TRBV19 | CASSDRWAHEQYF | TGTGCCAGTAGTGACCGGTGGGCCCACGAGCAGTACTTC
NA | TRBJ1-5 | TRBD1 | TRBV28 | CASSSPTGAGNQPQHF | TGTGCCAGCAGTTCCCCGACAGGGGCTGGCAATCAGCCCCAGCATTTT
NA | TRBJ1-2 | NA | TRBV28 | CASSPGGTRGYTF | TGTGCCAGCAGCCCGGGAGGGACGAGAGGCTACACCTTC
NA | TRBJ1-2 | NA | TRBV6-1 | CASSESPLNPGNYGYTF | TGTGCCAGCAGTGAATCTCCCCTCAATCCGGGGAACTATGGCTACACCTTC
NA | TRBJ2-7 | TRBD1 | TRBV28 | CASSSGTGTSYEQYF | TGTGCCAGCAGTTCCGGGACAGGGACCTCCTACGAGCAGTACTTC
once | TRBJ1-1 | NA | TRBV5-1 | CASSQMVNTEAFF | TGCGCCAGCAGCCAGATGGTGAACACTGAAGCTTTCTTT
NA | TRBJ2-3 | TRBD2 | TRBV5-1 | CASSFGTSGVSTDTQYF | TGCGCCAGCAGCTTCGGGACTAGCGGGGTCAGCACAGATACGCAGTATTTT
NA | TRBJ2-3 | NA | TRBV6-5 | CASSLAGDTQYF | TGTGCCAGCAGCCTGGCGGGAGATACGCAGTATTTT
NA | TRBJ1-2 | TRBD1 | TRBV2 | CASSRGTNYGYTF | TGTGCCAGCAGCAGGGGGACTAACTATGGCTACACCTTC
NA | TRBJ2-5 | NA | TRBV19 | CASSTGFQETQYF | TGTGCCAGTAGTACAGGTTTTCAAGAGACCCAGTACTTC
once | TRBJ1-2 | NA | TRBV4-2 | CASSQETAYGYTF | TGTGCCAGCAGCCAAGAAACAGCCTATGGCTACACCTTC
once | TRBJ2-7 | TRBD2 | TRBV3-1/TRBV3-2 | CASSPGTSGSYEQYF | TGTGCCAGCAGCCCCGGGACTAGCGGCTCCTACGAGCAGTACTTC
NA | TRBJ2-2 | NA | TRBV2 | CASSAGMNTGELFF | TGTGCCAGCAGTGCAGGGATGAACACCGGGGAGCTGTTTTTT
NA | TRBJ2-2 | TRBD1 | TRBV19 | CASPQREGGELVELFF | TGTGCCAGTCCCCAACGGGAAGGGGGCGAATTGGTGGAGCTGTTTTTT
NA | TRBJ2-3 | NA | TRBV11-2 | CASSLDYSTDTQYF | TGTGCCAGCAGCTTAGACTACAGCACAGATACGCAGTATTTT
few | TRBJ2-1 | NA | TRBV5-1 | CASSLPSYQDEQFF | TGCGCCAGCAGCTTGCCGTCTTATCAGGATGAGCAGTTCTTC
NA | TRBJ2-1 | NA | TRBV19 | CASRGEGHNEQFF | TGTGCCAGTAGGGGAGAAGGCCACAATGAGCAGTTCTTC
NA | TRBJ2-7 | NA | TRBV6-4 | CASRTGHQIYEQYF | TGTGCCAGCAGAACGGGACATCAGATCTACGAGCAGTACTTC
many | TRBJ1-2 | TRBD1 | TRBV5-8 | CASSSRTGGSYGYTF | TGTGCCAGCAGCTCTCGTACAGGGGGCAGCTATGGCTACACCTTC
few | TRBJ1-1 | TRBD1 | TRBV7-9 | CASSPNRDRYAATEAFF | TGTGCCAGCAGCCCTAACCGGGACAGGTACGCGGCCACTGAAGCTTTCTTT
NA | TRBJ2-7 | TRBD2 | TRBV7-9 | CASSLGAGGTYEQYF | TGTGCCAGCAGCTTGGGAGCGGGAGGGACCTACGAGCAGTACTTC
NA | TRBJ1-6 | TRBD1 | TRBV19 | CASCRSGQDNSPLHF | TGTGCCAGCTGCCGGTCGGGACAGGACAATTCACCCCTCCACTTT
NA | TRBJ1-4 | TRBD1 | TRBV10-3 | CASGGFDEKLFF | TGTGCCTCAGGGGGTTTCGATGAAAAACTGTTTTTT
once | TRBJ1-1 | NA | TRBV5-1 | CASSLVGSLNTEAFF | TGCGCCAGCAGCTTGGTCGGGTCCTTGAACACTGAAGCTTTCTTT